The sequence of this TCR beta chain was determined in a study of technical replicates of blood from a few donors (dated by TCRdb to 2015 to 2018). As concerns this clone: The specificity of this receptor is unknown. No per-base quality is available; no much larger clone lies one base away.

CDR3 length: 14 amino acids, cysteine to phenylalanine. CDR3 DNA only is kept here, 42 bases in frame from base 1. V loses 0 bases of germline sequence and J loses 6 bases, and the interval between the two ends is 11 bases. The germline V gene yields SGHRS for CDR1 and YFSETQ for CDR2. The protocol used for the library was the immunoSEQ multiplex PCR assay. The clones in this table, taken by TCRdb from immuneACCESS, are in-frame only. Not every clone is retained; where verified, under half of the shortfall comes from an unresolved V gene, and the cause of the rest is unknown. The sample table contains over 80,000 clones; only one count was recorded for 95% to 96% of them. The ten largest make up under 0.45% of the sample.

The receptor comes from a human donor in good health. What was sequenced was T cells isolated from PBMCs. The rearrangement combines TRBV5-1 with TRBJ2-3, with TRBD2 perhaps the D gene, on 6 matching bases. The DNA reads TGCGCCAGCAGCTTGGGACTAGAGTCTGATACGCAGTATTTT. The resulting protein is CASSLGLESDTQYF.